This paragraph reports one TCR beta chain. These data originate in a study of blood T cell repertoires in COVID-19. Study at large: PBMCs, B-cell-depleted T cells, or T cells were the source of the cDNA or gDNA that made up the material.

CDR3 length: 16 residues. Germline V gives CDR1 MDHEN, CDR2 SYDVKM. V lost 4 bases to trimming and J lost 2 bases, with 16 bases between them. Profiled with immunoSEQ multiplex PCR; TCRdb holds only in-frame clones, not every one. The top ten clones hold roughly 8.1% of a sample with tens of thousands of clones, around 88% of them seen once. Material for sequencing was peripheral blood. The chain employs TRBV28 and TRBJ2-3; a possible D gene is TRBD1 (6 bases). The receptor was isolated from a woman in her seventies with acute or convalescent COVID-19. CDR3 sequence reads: CASSSPGTFYTDTQYF. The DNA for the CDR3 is TGTGCCAGCAGTTCACCCGGGACATTTTACACAGATACGCAGTATTTT.